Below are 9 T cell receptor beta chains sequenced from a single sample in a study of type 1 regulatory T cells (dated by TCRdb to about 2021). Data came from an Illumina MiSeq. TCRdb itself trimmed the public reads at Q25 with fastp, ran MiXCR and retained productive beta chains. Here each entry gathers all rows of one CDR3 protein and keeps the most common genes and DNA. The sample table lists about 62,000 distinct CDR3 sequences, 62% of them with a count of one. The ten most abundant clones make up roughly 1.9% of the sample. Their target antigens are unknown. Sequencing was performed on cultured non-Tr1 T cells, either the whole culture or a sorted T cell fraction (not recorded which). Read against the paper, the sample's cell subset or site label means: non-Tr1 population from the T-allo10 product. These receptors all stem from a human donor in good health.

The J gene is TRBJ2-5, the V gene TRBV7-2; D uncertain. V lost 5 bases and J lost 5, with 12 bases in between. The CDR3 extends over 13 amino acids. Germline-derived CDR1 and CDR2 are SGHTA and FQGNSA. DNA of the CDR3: TGTGCCAGCAGCCCAAACCCGCGGGAGACCCAGTACTTC. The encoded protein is CASSPNPRETQYF.

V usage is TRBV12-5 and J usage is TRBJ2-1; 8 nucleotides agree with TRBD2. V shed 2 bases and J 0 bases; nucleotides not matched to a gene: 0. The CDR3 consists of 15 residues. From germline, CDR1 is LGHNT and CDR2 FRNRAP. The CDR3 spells CASGLSGSSYNEQFF. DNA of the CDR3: TGTGCTAGTGGTTTGAGCGGGAGCTCCTACAATGAGCAGTTCTTC.

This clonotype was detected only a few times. CDR3: CATDTGGNQPQHF. The CDR3 DNA is TGTGCCACCGATACAGGAGGCAATCAGCCCCAGCATTTT. The J gene is TRBJ1-5, the V gene TRBV28; D is perhaps TRBD1 (5 bases). This CDR3 comprises 13 residues. The germline V and J ends were trimmed by 10 bases and 2 bases, with 12 bases remaining between them. CDR1 is MDHEN and CDR2 is SYDVKM in the germline V gene.

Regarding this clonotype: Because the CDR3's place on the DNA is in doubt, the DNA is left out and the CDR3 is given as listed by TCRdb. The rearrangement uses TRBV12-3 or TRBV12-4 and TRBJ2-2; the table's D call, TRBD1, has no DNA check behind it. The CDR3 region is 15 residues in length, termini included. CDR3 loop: CASSLGQGAAGSCFF.

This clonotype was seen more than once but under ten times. Here the CDR3 DNA reads TGCGCCAGCAGTCTTAATACTGGGTTCCACACTGAAGCTTTCTTT. Translated: CASSLNTGFHTEAFF. V usage is TRBV5-1 and J usage is TRBJ1-1; D is uncertain. This CDR3 region has 15 residues. V dropped 5 bases and J dropped 3 bases, with 17 bases sitting between them. CDR1 SGHRS and CDR2 YFSETQ come from the germline V gene.

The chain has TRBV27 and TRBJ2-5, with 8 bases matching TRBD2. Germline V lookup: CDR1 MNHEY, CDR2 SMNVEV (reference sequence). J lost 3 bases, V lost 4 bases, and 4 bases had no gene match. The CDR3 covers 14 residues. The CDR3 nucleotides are TGTGCCAGCAGTTCCTGGACTAGCAAAGAGACCCAGTACTTC. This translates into CASSSWTSKETQYF.

The CDR3 DNA follows: TGTGCCAGCAGTGAAGCAGGTAGTGACTACAATGAGCAGTTCTTC. Amino acids: CASSEAGSDYNEQFF. The chain is built from TRBV25-1 and TRBJ2-1; D is uncertain. Germline V CDR1 and CDR2: MGHDK, SYGVNS. V was clipped by 2 bases and J by 3 bases, with 11 bases between them. This CDR3 spans 15 amino acids.

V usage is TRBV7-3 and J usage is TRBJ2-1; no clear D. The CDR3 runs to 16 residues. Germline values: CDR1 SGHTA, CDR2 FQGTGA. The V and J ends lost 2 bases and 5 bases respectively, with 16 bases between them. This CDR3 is CASSLFGQVGHNEQFF. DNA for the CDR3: TGTGCCAGCAGCTTATTTGGGCAGGTTGGCCACAATGAGCAGTTCTTC.

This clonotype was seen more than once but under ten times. The CDR3 reads CASSQGLAANEQFF. Here the CDR3 DNA reads TGCGCCAGCAGCCAAGGACTAGCGGCGAATGAGCAGTTCTTC. The chain carries TRBV4-3 and TRBJ2-1; 9 bases map to TRBD2. Per the germline V gene, CDR1 is LGHNA and CDR2 is YSLEER. There are 14 residues in the CDR3. The V gene end was trimmed by 1 base and the J gene end by 7 bases; junction bases not matched to a gene: 2.